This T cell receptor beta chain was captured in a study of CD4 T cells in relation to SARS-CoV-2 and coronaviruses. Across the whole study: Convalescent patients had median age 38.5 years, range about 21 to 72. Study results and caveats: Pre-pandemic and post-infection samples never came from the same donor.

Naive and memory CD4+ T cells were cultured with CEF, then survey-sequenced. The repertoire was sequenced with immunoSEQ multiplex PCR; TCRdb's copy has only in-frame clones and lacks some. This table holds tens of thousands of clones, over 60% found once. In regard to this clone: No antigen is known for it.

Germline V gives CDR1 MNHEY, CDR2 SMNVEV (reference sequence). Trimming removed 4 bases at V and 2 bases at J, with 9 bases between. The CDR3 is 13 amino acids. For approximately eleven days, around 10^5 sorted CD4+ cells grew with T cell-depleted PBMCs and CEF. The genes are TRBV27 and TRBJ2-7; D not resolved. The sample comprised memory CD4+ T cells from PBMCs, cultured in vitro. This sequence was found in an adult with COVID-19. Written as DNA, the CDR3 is TGTGCCAGCAGTTCGGCTCCCGCCTACGAGCAGTACTTC. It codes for CASSSAPAYEQYF.